These 25 T cell receptor beta chains originate from one sample sequenced in a study of blood T cell repertoires in COVID-19. Produced via immunoSEQ multiplex PCR; TCRdb's table is partial and in-frame only. The sample lists under 65,000 clones; 90% were seen once. The sequenced sample was peripheral blood. The receptors stem from a woman aged 80 or over with active COVID-19.

The count of this clone is one. The genes are TRBV5-8 and TRBJ2-3; D perhaps matches TRBD2 (5 bases). The CDR3 consists of 12 residues. Germline CDR1 is SGHTS and CDR2 is YDEGEE. Trimming removed 2 bases from V and 5 bases from J, with 6 bases in between. CDR3 bases: TGTGCCAGCAGCTTACGGGGAGATACGCAGTATTTT. Protein product: CASSLRGDTQYF.

The rearrangement joins TRBV6-6 to TRBJ1-2, with 8 bases aligning to TRBD1. V lost 2 bases, J lost 6 bases, and 8 bases stayed unmatched. The germline CDR1 and CDR2 sequences are MNHNY and SVGAGI (reference sequence). This CDR3 has 15 amino acids. The CDR3 bases are TGTGCCAGCAGTTACGGACCGACAGGGGACCATGGCTACACCTTC. Its translation: CASSYGPTGDHGYTF.

The gene calls are TRBV24-1 and TRBJ1-5; 8 bases map to TRBD1. The V gene end was trimmed by 4 bases and the J gene end by 3 bases; junction bases not matched to a gene: 1. The CDR3 runs to 14 residues. Germline V CDR1 and CDR2: KGHDR, SFDVKD. CDR3 residues: CATSEQGDNQPQHF. The CDR3 DNA is TGTGCCACCAGTGAACAGGGGGACAATCAGCCCCAGCATTTT.

The chain carries TRBV10-1 and TRBJ2-6, with 7 bases matching TRBD1. CDR1 and CDR2 from the germline V gene are WNHNN and SYGVQD (reference sequence). The CDR3 spans 15 residues. The J segment lost 0 bases and the V segment lost 6 bases, leaving 2 bases of the junction unmatched. CDR3 region: CASSPGGSGANVLTF. The CDR3 DNA reads TGCGCCAGCAGCCCAGGGGGCTCTGGGGCCAACGTCCTGACTTTC.

This chain uses TRBV2 with TRBJ2-3; 9 nucleotides match TRBD1. The ends lost 7 bases at V and 3 bases at J; junction bases unmatched: 8. Germline V gives CDR1 SNHLY, CDR2 FYNNEI. There are 15 residues in the CDR3. The CDR3 spells CASIPGTGYTDTQYF. In DNA, the CDR3 is TGTGCCAGCATACCCGGGACAGGGTATACAGATACGCAGTATTTT.

This chain joins TRBV29-1 and TRBJ1-1; D gene unclear. Germline CDR1 SQVTM, CDR2 ANQGSEA. V lost 0 bases and J 12 bases, leaving 20 bases between the germline ends. The CDR3 spans 14 residues. The CDR3 sequence is CSVEDSGPIPRTFF. The DNA of the CDR3 is TGCAGCGTTGAAGATAGCGGTCCAATCCCGAGGACTTTCTTT.

The CDR3 coding sequence is TGTGCCAGTTGTGGTGCTTGTGAGTGCGGGGTCTTCTACGAGCAGTACGTC. It codes for CASCGACECGVFYEQYV. The rearrangement joins TRBV21-1 to TRBJ2-7; TRBD2, the table's D call, was not compared with the DNA. TRBV21-1 is designated a pseudogene. The CDR3 length is 17 residues.

The chain combines TRBV19 with TRBJ2-3; 9 nucleotides match TRBD2. Germline values: CDR1 LNHDA, CDR2 SQIVND (reference sequence). J gave up 2 bases and V 6 bases, and 6 bases lay outside the gene matches. This CDR3 spans 15 amino acids. The CDR3 sequence: CASRKLAGHTDTQYF. The CDR3, as DNA: TGTGCCAGTAGGAAGCTAGCGGGACACACAGATACGCAGTATTTT.

The rearrangement links TRBV7-9 to TRBJ2-3; perhaps TRBD1 as D (5 bases). Germline V lookup: CDR1 SEHNR, CDR2 FQNEAQ (reference sequence). This CDR3 is 11 amino acids long. This chain's CDR3 is CGAGSRDTQYF. The CDR3 coding sequence is TGTGGGGCAGGGTCACGGGATACGCAGTATTTT.

This clone has only a few counts. The V call is TRBV6-5, the J call TRBJ1-2; D gene ambiguous. The CDR3 is 13 amino acids. Germline lookup yields CDR1 MNHEY and CDR2 SVGAGI. V lost 6 bases, J lost 4 bases, and 12 bases lay in between. This chain's CDR3 is CASSPDMRYGYTF. Written as DNA, the CDR3 is TGTGCCAGCAGCCCCGACATGCGCTATGGCTACACCTTC.

The chain employs TRBV25-1 and TRBJ2-2, with 9 positions matching TRBD1. CDR1 MGHDK and CDR2 SYGVNS come from the germline V gene. The CDR3 extends over 17 amino acids. V trimming: 3 bases; J trimming: 2 bases; junction bases outside the gene matches: 7. DNA for the CDR3: TGTGCCAGCAGTGAGACATCGGGACAGGGTAACACCGGGGAGCTGTTTTTT. Protein sequence: CASSETSGQGNTGELFF.

This chain links TRBV29-1 with TRBJ2-2; TRBD2 matches 7 bases. CDR1 and CDR2 (germline): SQVTM, ANQGSEA. Trimming took 4 bases from V and 4 from J; bases not matched to a gene: 12. The CDR3 runs 16 residues. CDR3 amino acids: CSVGGEGLIGTGELFF. DNA of the CDR3: TGCAGCGTTGGGGGGGAGGGCCTGATCGGCACCGGGGAGCTGTTTTTT.

The genes are TRBV15 and TRBJ2-1; TRBD2 matches at 9 bases. The germline gives CDR1 LNHNV, CDR2 YYDKDF (reference sequence). The V gene end was trimmed by 1 base and the J gene end by 5 bases; junction bases not matched to a gene: 6. The CDR3 is 16 amino acids. Written as DNA, the CDR3 is TGTGCCACCAGCAGAGTCCCTAGCGGGGTCAACAATGAGCAGTTCTTC. Translating gives CATSRVPSGVNNEQFF. Full variable domain (outside the CDR3, taken from reference TRBV15 and TRBJ2-1): DAMVIQNPRYQVTQFGKPVTLSCSQTLNHNVMYWYQQKSSQAPKLLFHYYDKDFNNEADTPDNFQSRRPNTSFCFLDIRSPGLGDTAMYLCATSRVPSGVNNEQFFGPGTRLTVL.

The gene calls are TRBV7-9 and TRBJ2-6; a possible D gene is TRBD2 (6 bases). The CDR3 totals 15 residues. In germline, CDR1 is SEHNR, CDR2 FQNEAQ (reference sequence). Deletions cut 7 bases from V and 1 base from J, with 11 bases between. The CDR3 loop reads CASIAGTSGANVLTF. As DNA, the CDR3 is TGTGCCAGCATCGCAGGGACTTCTGGGGCCAACGTCCTGACTTTC.

The V call is TRBV6-1, the J call TRBJ2-7; D might be TRBD2 (6 bases). Germline V gives CDR1 MNHNS, CDR2 SASEGT. The CDR3 length is 14 residues. The CDR3 region has the DNA TGTGCCAGCAGCGAAGGAGGGAGCTCCTACGAGCAGTACGTC. Translating it yields CASSEGGSSYEQYV.

This chain uses TRBV7-9 with TRBJ2-3, with D maybe TRBD2 (6 bases). Germline V CDR1 and CDR2: SEHNR, FQNEAQ (reference sequence). Deletions cut 1 base from V and 2 bases from J, with 7 bases between. This CDR3 has 14 amino acids. The CDR3 is CASSLGDSTDTQYF. The CDR3 DNA follows: TGTGCCAGCAGCTTAGGGGACTCCACAGATACGCAGTATTTT. Full variable domain (outside the CDR3, taken from reference TRBV7-9 and TRBJ2-3): DTGVSQNPRHKITKRGQNVTFRCDPISEHNRLYWYRQTLGQGPEFLTYFQNEAQLEKSRLLSDRFSAERPKGSFSTLEIQRTEQGDSAMYLCASSLGDSTDTQYFGPGTRLTVL.

The rearrangement joins TRBV11-2 to TRBJ2-7; TRBD2 agrees at 9 bases. CDR1 and CDR2 (germline): SGHAT, FQNNGV. The CDR3 covers 17 residues. V shed 2 bases, J shed 2 bases, and the junction held 10 bases outside the gene matches. CDR3 in amino acids: CASSLSGGAGGTYEQYF. The CDR3 DNA is TGTGCCAGCAGCTTAAGCGGGGGCGCGGGAGGGACCTACGAGCAGTACTTC.

The V and J genes are TRBV3-1 (or the pseudogene TRBV3-2) and TRBJ2-7; 7 bases match TRBD2. CDR1 is LGHDT, CDR2 YNNKEL, per germline (reference sequence). The V and J ends lost 3 bases and 2 bases, in that order; junction bases with no gene match: 10. The CDR3 runs 16 residues. DNA for the CDR3: TGTGCCAGCAGCCACCCCGCTAGCGGCAAGCCCTACGAGCAGTACTTC. Translating it yields CASSHPASGKPYEQYF.

This chain links TRBV19 with TRBJ2-1; 14 positions agree with TRBD2. The CDR3 contains 15 residues. V lost 5 bases and J lost 7; bases outside the gene matches: 4. Germline-derived CDR1 and CDR2 are LNHDA and SQIVND (reference sequence). This CDR3 is CASSFGLAGGNEQFF. DNA of the CDR3: TGTGCCAGTAGTTTTGGACTAGCGGGGGGTAATGAGCAGTTCTTC.

The V and J genes are TRBV5-4 and TRBJ2-7; 10 bases fit TRBD2. V shed 4 bases and J 7 bases; nucleotides not matched to a gene: 11. Looked up from germline, CDR1 is SGHNT and CDR2 is YYREEE (reference sequence). The CDR3 extends over 15 amino acids. The CDR3, as DNA: TGTGCCAGCAGCACCTCTAGCGGGAGCTCCGGGGAGCAGTACTTC. Residues: CASSTSSGSSGEQYF.

The gene calls are TRBV7-9 and TRBJ2-1, with TRBD1 matching over 9 bases. The trim removed 5 bases at V and 4 bases at J, leaving 6 bases unmatched. The CDR3 sequence is 15 residues long. Germline loops: CDR1 SEHNR, CDR2 FQNEAQ (reference sequence). Here the CDR3 reads CASSLDRGEYNEQFF. The CDR3 DNA is TGTGCCAGCAGCCTCGACAGGGGGGAGTACAATGAGCAGTTCTTC.

The V and J genes are TRBV28 and TRBJ1-5, with 7 bases aligning to TRBD1. CDR1 and CDR2 (germline): MDHEN, SYDVKM. Trimming took 7 bases from V and 4 from J; bases not matched to a gene: 10. This CDR3 is 15 amino acids long. The CDR3: CASKLSRTGNQPQHF. As DNA, the CDR3 is TGTGCCAGCAAACTCTCACGGACAGGAAATCAGCCCCAGCATTTT.

This clone appeared once. V and J are TRBV18 and TRBJ1-5; D not resolved. The CDR3 spans 14 residues. Deletions cut 2 bases from V and 3 bases from J, with 8 bases between. CDR1 is KGHSH, CDR2 LQKENI, per germline. The DNA for the CDR3 is TGTGCCAGCTCACCAGGGCCTTTCAATCAGCCCCAGCATTTT. Translated: CASSPGPFNQPQHF. Filled out from reference TRBV18 and TRBJ1-5, the complete variable domain reads NAGVMQNPRHLVRRRGQEARLRCSPMKGHSHVYWYRQLPEEGLKFMVYLQKENIIDESGMPKERFSAEFPKEGPSILRIQQVVRGDSAAYFCASSPGPFNQPQHFGDGTRLSIL.

The J gene is TRBJ2-2, the V gene TRBV28; the D gene is possibly TRBD2 (6 bases). The CDR3 length is 14 residues. Per germline, CDR1 MDHEN and CDR2 SYDVKM. The germline V and J ends were trimmed by 4 bases and 6 bases, with 12 bases remaining between them. Here the CDR3 DNA reads TGTGCCAGCAGTTGGCGGAGGAGGGCCGGGGAGCTGTTTTTT. Translated: CASSWRRRAGELFF. Combining the CDR3 with reference TRBV28 and TRBJ2-2 gives the whole variable domain DVKVTQSSRYLVKRTGEKVFLECVQDMDHENMFWYRQDPGLGLRLIYFSYDVKMKEKGDIPEGYSVSREKKERFSLILESASTNQTSMYLCASSWRRRAGELFFGEGSRLTVL.

In nucleotides, the CDR3 is TGTGCCAGCAGCTACCAGCCCTCGCGGAGATCTAGCACAGATACGCAGTATTTT. Translation: CASSYQPSRRSSTDTQYF. The V call is TRBV7-2, the J call TRBJ2-3; no clear D. Germline assignment: CDR1 SGHTA and CDR2 FQGNSA. V gave up 4 bases and J gave up 0 bases, with 20 bases separating them. CDR3 length equals 18 residues. Full variable domain (remainder filled in from reference TRBV7-2 and TRBJ2-3): GAGVSQSPSNKVTEKGKDVELRCDPISGHTALYWYRQSLGQGLEFLIYFQGNSAPDKSGLPSDRFSAERTGGSVSTLTIQRTQQEDSAVYLCASSYQPSRRSSTDTQYFGPGTRLTVL.